This T cell receptor (beta chain) derives from a study of spatial heterogeneity in lung cancer (dated by TCRdb to about 2019). For the wider study: More beta-chain than alpha-chain transcripts were consistently detected, likely reflecting higher beta-chain transcript abundance. Both alpha and beta chains were TCR-sequenced in hundreds of tumor regions, approximately 64 matched nontumor lung samples and around 54 PBMC samples obtained at surgery. In the raw uncorrected reads, each unique combination of TCR and UMI appeared more than ten times on average. In non-small cell lung cancer, the study quantitatively compared TCR alpha and beta repertoires across several tumor regions, matched nontumor lung, and blood. TCR repertoire features were related to nonsynonymous mutation counts determined by whole-exome sequencing of tumor tissue. Summary of the overall study and its limitations: Ubiquitous expanded tumor TCRs were detected in blood more often at tumor resection than at routine follow-up. Additional single-cell paired TCR alpha and beta sequencing was considered necessary to confirm, at a functional level, the hypothesis that regional TCRs recognize regional mutations.

Ten or more counts support this clonotype. The antigen it recognizes is unknown. Nothing much larger sits one base from this clone, and base qualities are not available. What the time point label conveys for this sample: sample taken at primary tumor resection. Without any cell sorting, TCR sequencing was performed on whole RNA extracted either from tumor and nontumor lung tissue or from cryopreserved PBMC samples. Donors were around 71 patients with early-stage, untreated non-small cell lung cancer from the lung TRACERx cohort. Only patients with enough RNA available from two or more tumor regions were chosen for TCR sequencing. The CDR3 sequence holds 14 residues, the cysteine and phenylalanine included. Here the CDR3 DNA is all that survives: 42 bases in frame from base 1. The germline V gene (reference sequence) supplies CDR1 SEHNR and CDR2 FQNEAQ. Trimming takes 2 bases from V and 3 bases from J, and the germline ends sit 10 bases apart.

The library was generated by 5' RACE. TCRdb names NextSeq 500 as the instrument used. The TCR library protocol attached a unique molecular identifier to each TCR cDNA molecule to allow correction of PCR and sequencing errors. The source study handled its data this way. TCR identification, UMI-based error correction and CDR3 extraction were performed with Decombinator tools. Expanded TCRs were defined as those above a frequency of 2 per 1,000, corresponding to the top 1% of the tumor frequency distribution. Each repertoire was subsampled 100 times to 5,000 TCRs, after which Renyi diversity was computed with the R vegan package. CDR3 similarity networks were built from amino acid triplet string-kernel similarity, connecting CDR3s with pairwise similarity above 0.82. In TCRdb, the public reads were trimmed at Q25 with fastp and aligned with MiXCR, with productive beta chains retained. Under each unique CDR3 protein, matching rows form one entry showing the most common genes and DNA. The V and J calls here are based on TCRdb, not the publication. The sample table contains 36,000 or so distinct CDR3 sequences; only one count was recorded for 4% to 6% of them. The top ten clonotypes cover 29% of the sample.

The receptor was derived from a female donor with early-stage non-small cell lung cancer. Rearrangement joined TRBV7-9 to TRBJ1-1, with the D gene too uncertain to name. The sequences come from PBMCs, collected at surgery. CDR3 region: CASSLIGGDTEAFF. In nucleotides, the sequence is TGTGCCAGCAGCTTAATTGGTGGGGACACTGAAGCTTTCTTT.